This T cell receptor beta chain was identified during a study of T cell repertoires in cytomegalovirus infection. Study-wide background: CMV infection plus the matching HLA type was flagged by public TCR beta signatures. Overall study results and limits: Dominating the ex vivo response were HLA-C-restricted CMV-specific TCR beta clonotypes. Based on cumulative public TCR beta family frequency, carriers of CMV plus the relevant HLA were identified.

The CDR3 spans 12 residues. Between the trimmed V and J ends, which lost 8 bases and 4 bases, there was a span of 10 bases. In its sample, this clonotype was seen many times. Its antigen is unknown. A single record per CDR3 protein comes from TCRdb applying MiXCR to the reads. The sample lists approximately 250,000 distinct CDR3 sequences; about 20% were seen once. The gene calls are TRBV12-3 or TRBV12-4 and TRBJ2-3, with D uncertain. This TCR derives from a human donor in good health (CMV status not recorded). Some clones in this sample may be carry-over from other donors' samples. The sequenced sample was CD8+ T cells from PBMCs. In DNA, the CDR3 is TGTGCCAGCTCCACCGGGCCAGATACGCAGTATTTT. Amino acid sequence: CASSTGPDTQYF.